These 21 T cell receptor beta chains came from one sample sequenced in a study of blood T cell repertoires in COVID-19. Sequencing was performed with immunoSEQ multiplex PCR; in TCRdb, only in-frame clones are kept and a portion is missing. The sample has approximately 140,000 clones; approximately 88% are singletons. The material sequenced was peripheral blood. The receptors come from a man between 70 and 80 years old with acute or convalescent COVID-19.

This clone came up once. The chain combines TRBV5-1 with TRBJ2-3; a possible D gene is TRBD1 (6 bases). V lost 0 bases to trimming and J lost 2 bases, with 13 bases between them. The germline CDR1 and CDR2 sequences are SGHRS and YFSETQ. There are 16 residues in the CDR3. The CDR3 loop is CASSLGVRTVTDTQYF. CDR3 nucleotide sequence: TGCGCCAGCAGCTTGGGTGTTAGGACAGTCACAGATACGCAGTATTTT.

The chain couples TRBV2 to TRBJ1-2, with 8 bases that match TRBD1. CDR3 length: 14 amino acids. J was trimmed by 8 bases and V by 2 bases; bases with no gene match: 7. Germline values: CDR1 SNHLY, CDR2 FYNNEI. CDR3 in amino acids: CASSEIRGHQGYTF. CDR3 nucleotide sequence: TGTGCCAGCAGTGAAATCAGGGGGCATCAAGGCTACACCTTC.

The V gene is TRBV12-3 or TRBV12-4, the J gene TRBJ1-5, with 7 bases identical to TRBD1. CDR3 length: 13 residues. Trimming cost V 4 bases and J 7 bases; bases outside gene matches: 4. The CDR3 nucleotides read TGTGCCAGCAGTTCAACAGGGGAACAGCCCCAGCATTTT. Its translation: CASSSTGEQPQHF.

The V call is TRBV7-8, the J call TRBJ2-2; possible D gene TRBD2, 5 bases. The V end lost 5 bases, the J end lost 7 bases, and 14 bases lay between the germline ends. Per germline, CDR1 SGHVS and CDR2 FQNEAQ. This CDR3 region has 14 residues. In nucleotides, the CDR3 is TGTGCCAGCAGCCCCCGACCCCGGGACGGGGAGCTGTTTTTT. Its protein product is CASSPRPRDGELFF.

The V call is TRBV6-5, the J call TRBJ2-1, with 11 bases that match TRBD2. Germline CDR1 and CDR2: MNHEY and SVGAGI. The V segment lost 4 bases and the J segment 8 bases; nucleotides outside the gene matches: 7. The CDR3 runs to 15 residues. CDR3 in amino acids: CASSLAGGPNYEQFF. CDR3 DNA sequence: TGTGCCAGCAGTTTAGCGGGGGGGCCGAATTATGAGCAGTTCTTC.

The gene calls are TRBV19 and TRBJ1-6; 8 nucleotides align to TRBD1. The V and J ends lost 3 bases and 10 bases, in that order; junction bases with no gene match: 5. Per germline, CDR1 LNHDA and CDR2 SQIVND (reference sequence). The CDR3 has 14 amino acids. The CDR3 is CASSIGQGRSPLHF. CDR3 coding DNA: TGTGCCAGTAGTATCGGACAGGGTCGGTCACCCCTCCACTTT.

The gene calls are TRBV21-1 and TRBJ1-2. TRBV21-1 is recorded as a pseudogene. This CDR3 is 15 amino acids long. The CDR3 protein is CASSSPGRRNYGYTF. CDR3 DNA: TGTGCCAGCAGCTCCCCGGGCCGGAGGAACTATGGCTACACCTTC.

This chain joins TRBV3-1 (or the pseudogene TRBV3-2) and TRBJ2-2; possible D gene TRBD1, 6 bases. The germline CDR1 and CDR2 sequences are LGHDT and YNNKEL (reference sequence). The V end lost 0 bases, the J end lost 3 bases, and 8 bases lay between the germline ends. The CDR3 contains 15 residues. CDR3: CASSQDYRDTGELFF. In DNA, the CDR3 is TGTGCCAGCAGCCAAGACTACAGGGACACCGGGGAGCTGTTTTTT.

The rearrangement uses TRBV5-1 and TRBJ1-4; 8 bases are a match to TRBD1. Germline loops: CDR1 SGHRS, CDR2 YFSETQ. V lost 2 bases to trimming and J lost 8 bases; unmatched junction nucleotides: 11. The CDR3 loop spans 16 amino acids. CDR3 residues: CASSLNPDRVEEKLFF. The CDR3 DNA is TGCGCCAGCAGCTTAAACCCGGACAGGGTTGAAGAAAAACTGTTTTTT.

This sequence joins TRBV3-1 (or the pseudogene TRBV3-2) and TRBJ1-6; D gene uncertain. V lost 6 bases and J 6 bases, leaving 6 bases between the germline ends. The CDR3 runs to 12 residues. Germline CDR1 reads LGHDT; CDR2 reads YNNKEL (reference sequence). CDR3 sequence (DNA): TGTGCCAGCAGTTTGGCTAATTCACCCCTCCACTTT. It translates to CASSLANSPLHF.

V is TRBV28 and J is TRBJ2-3, with a tentative D call TRBD1 (6 bases). The CDR3 runs to 15 residues. V was clipped by 6 bases and J by 6 bases, with 19 bases between them. Germline CDR1 is MDHEN and CDR2 is SYDVKM. CDR3 amino acids: CASSHSWQGPDTQYF. The CDR3 DNA sequence: TGTGCCAGCAGCCACTCCTGGCAGGGGCCCGATACGCAGTATTTT. Full variable domain (remainder filled in from reference TRBV28 and TRBJ2-3): DVKVTQSSRYLVKRTGEKVFLECVQDMDHENMFWYRQDPGLGLRLIYFSYDVKMKEKGDIPEGYSVSREKKERFSLILESASTNQTSMYLCASSHSWQGPDTQYFGPGTRLTVL.

The chain couples TRBV5-4 to TRBJ1-3; maybe TRBD1 (5 bases). This CDR3 region has 15 residues. Germline V lookup: CDR1 SGHNT, CDR2 YYREEE (reference sequence). Trimming shortened V by 0 bases and J by 1 base, and 8 bases separated the two germline ends. The CDR3: CASSLGPGSGNTIYF. CDR3 coding DNA: TGTGCCAGCAGCTTGGGGCCAGGGTCTGGAAACACCATATATTTT. Supplemented by reference TRBV5-4 and TRBJ1-3, the full variable domain reads ETGVTQSPTHLIKTRGQQVTLRCSSQSGHNTVSWYQQALGQGPQFIFQYYREEENGRGNFPPRFSGLQFPNYSSELNVNALELDDSALYLCASSLGPGSGNTIYFGEGSWLTVV.

The rearrangement links TRBV7-9 to TRBJ2-5; no firm D call. V was shortened by 5 bases and J by 0 bases, with 13 bases between the two germline ends. Looked up from germline, CDR1 is SEHNR and CDR2 is FQNEAQ (reference sequence). The CDR3 contains 15 residues. CDR3 sequence: CASSLSMTYQETQYF. CDR3 DNA: TGTGCCAGCAGCCTATCCATGACTTACCAAGAGACCCAGTACTTC.

The V and J genes are TRBV6-6 and TRBJ2-3, with 8 bases aligning to TRBD1. CDR3 length: 16 amino acids. Germline loops: CDR1 MNHNY, CDR2 SVGAGI (reference sequence). Trimming cost V 2 bases and J 1 base; bases outside gene matches: 5. The DNA for the CDR3 is TGTGCCAGCAGTTACACCGACAGGGGTGGCACAGATACGCAGTATTTT. Its translation: CASSYTDRGGTDTQYF.

This clone was recorded once. The rearrangement links TRBV28 to TRBJ1-4; D is possibly TRBD1 (6 bases). The germline gives CDR1 MDHEN, CDR2 SYDVKM. Trimming removed 7 bases at V and 7 bases at J, with 13 bases between. This CDR3 has 13 residues. For the CDR3, the DNA is TGTGCCAGCAAGGGACATGCTCCTGAAAAACTGTTTTTT. Protein: CASKGHAPEKLFF.

The V gene is TRBV5-1, the J gene TRBJ1-6, with TRBD1 as a possible D gene (6 bases). Trimming took 0 bases from V and 9 from J, leaving 19 bases between them. The germline CDR1 and CDR2 sequences are SGHRS and YFSETQ. The CDR3 covers 17 residues. The CDR3 DNA follows: TGCGCCAGCAGCTTGGGAGGCGGCAGGGGCATTAGTTCACCCCTCCACTTT. Its translation is CASSLGGGRGISSPLHF. The full variable domain, in which reference TRBV5-1 and TRBJ1-6 provide the parts outside the CDR3, is KAGVTQTPRYLIKTRGQQVTLSCSPISGHRSVSWYQQTPGQGLQFLFEYFSETQRNKGNFPGRFSGRQFSNSRSEMNVSTLELGDSALYLCASSLGGGRGISSPLHFGNGTRLTVT.

This clone was counted only a few times. V is TRBV18 and J is TRBJ1-2, with D possibly matching TRBD1 (5 bases). The CDR3 runs 14 residues. V was shortened by 8 bases and J by 1 base, with 14 bases between the two germline ends. CDR1 and CDR2 from the germline V gene are KGHSH and LQKENI. The DNA of the CDR3 is TGTGCCAGCCAACAGGCAGCGCTTAACTATGGCTACACCTTC. It yields the protein CASQQAALNYGYTF.

V gene TRBV7-8 combines with J gene TRBJ1-6, with TRBD1 identical over 7 bases. Germline CDR1 SGHVS, CDR2 FQNEAQ. The CDR3 sequence is 15 residues long. V dropped 4 bases and J dropped 9; count of bases not matched to a gene: 9. CDR3 sequence reads: CASSSNRGRSSPLHF. DNA of the CDR3: TGTGCCAGCAGCTCGAACAGGGGTCGGAGTTCACCCCTCCACTTT.

This rearrangement joins TRBV28 to TRBJ2-3, with D unclear. The CDR3 is 13 amino acids. Germline V gives CDR1 MDHEN, CDR2 SYDVKM. Trimming removed 6 bases from V and 2 bases from J, with 9 bases in between. The CDR3 nucleotides read TGTGCCAGCAGCTACCAACTCACAGATACGCAGTATTTT. Its protein is CASSYQLTDTQYF.

The rearrangement joins TRBV9 to TRBJ2-3; D is perhaps TRBD2 (6 bases). The CDR3 has 15 amino acids. The germline gives CDR1 SGDLS, CDR2 YYNGEE. The germline V and J ends were trimmed by 0 bases and 2 bases, with 10 bases remaining between them. The CDR3 DNA sequence: TGTGCCAGCAGCGTAGGGGCTAGCGACACAGATACGCAGTATTTT. Its translation is CASSVGASDTDTQYF.

This chain joins TRBV7-3 and TRBJ1-3; D unresolved. V shed 2 bases and J shed 4 bases, with 21 bases lying between them. The CDR3 has 18 residues. Germline V gene lookup returns CDR1 SGHTA and CDR2 FQGTGA. The CDR3 DNA is TGTGCCAGCAGCTTACACCCCGGGGTAGCAAATAGGGGAAACACCATATATTTT. The encoded protein is CASSLHPGVANRGNTIYF.